The rows below give T cell receptor beta chains drawn from one sample of a study of shared clonotypes between healthy human individuals. The data were produced by immunoSEQ multiplex PCR, yet TCRdb's version contains in-frame clones alone and is incomplete. This sample has some 450,000 clones, with 75% to 80% found just once. The specimen was PBMCs. These receptors all stem from a woman in her 40s in good health. Some clones in this sample may be carry-over from other donors' samples. Each CDR3 is given with its conserved first and last residue. A D gene is named only where the DNA matches it firmly. Some rows have no size entry. The others give once, few or many, or a class for an expanded clone.

clone_size j_call v_call d_call cdr3_aa cdr3_nt
NA TRBJ2-7 TRBV5-1 TRBD2 CASSLAASGYISYEQYF TGCGCCAGCAGCTTGGCGGCTAGCGGGTACATCTCCTACGAGCAGTACTTC
NA TRBJ1-5 TRBV28 NA CASSFLGGGNQPQHF TGTGCCAGCAGTTTCCTCGGGGGGGGCAATCAGCCCCAGCATTTT
many TRBJ2-5 TRBV29-1 NA CSPGQRPKETQYF TGCAGCCCCGGGCAGCGGCCCAAAGAGACCCAGTACTTC
few TRBJ2-2 TRBV28 NA CASSRSSVAGELFF TGTGCCAGCAGCCGTTCAAGCGTGGCCGGGGAGCTGTTTTTT
few TRBJ1-2 TRBV10-3 NA CAISESEGGYTF TGTGCCATCAGTGAGTCAGAGGGTGGCTACACCTTC
NA TRBJ2-5 TRBV4-2 TRBD2 CASSPYPRLAEGYQETQYF TGTGCCAGCAGCCCTTACCCCCGACTAGCGGAAGGGTACCAAGAGACCCAGTACTTC
NA TRBJ1-6 TRBV4-3 NA CASSQGGGASYNSPLHF TGCGCCAGCAGCCAAGGTGGGGGGGCCTCCTATAATTCACCCCTCCACTTT
NA TRBJ2-1 TRBV9 TRBD2 CASSVHSSQLAGGMNEQFF TGTGCCAGCAGCGTACACTCCTCCCAATTAGCGGGAGGGATGAATGAGCAGTTCTTC
NA TRBJ2-7 TRBV6-5 TRBD1 CASTGSRGQSYEQYF TGTGCCAGCACGGGATCCAGGGGACAGTCCTACGAGCAGTACTTC
NA TRBJ1-2 TRBV7-9 NA CASSLPKEGANYGYTF TGTGCCAGCAGCTTACCTAAAGAAGGAGCTAACTATGGCTACACCTTC
few TRBJ1-1 TRBV5-5 NA CASSLVAEAFF TGTGCCAGCAGCCTTGTAGCTGAAGCTTTCTTT
once TRBJ2-1 TRBV28 TRBD2 CASRVAGDLRVGEQFF TGTGCCAGCAGAGTAGCGGGAGACCTTAGGGTTGGTGAGCAGTTCTTC
NA TRBJ2-1 TRBV2 NA CASSEGGVGTNEQFF TGTGCCAGCAGTGAAGGGGGGGTAGGGACCAATGAGCAGTTCTTC
NA TRBJ2-7 TRBV2 TRBD1 CASRVTGDYEQYF TGTGCCAGCCGTGTGACAGGGGACTACGAGCAGTACTTC
NA TRBJ1-5 TRBV18 NA CASSHPGIPQHF TGTGCCAGCTCACACCCAGGGATTCCCCAGCATTTT
once TRBJ2-5 TRBV9 NA CASSGPTGSQETQYF TGTGCCAGCAGCGGACCGACAGGTTCCCAAGAGACCCAGTACTTC
NA TRBJ2-3 TRBV9 TRBD2 CASSARLAGDADTQYF TGTGCCAGCAGCGCTAGACTAGCGGGAGACGCAGATACGCAGTATTTT
NA TRBJ2-6 TRBV5-4 NA CASSLAWRGSGANVLTF TGTGCCAGCAGCTTGGCATGGCGGGGCTCTGGGGCCAACGTCCTGACTTTC
NA TRBJ2-7 TRBV5-4 NA CASSFPETYEQYF TGTGCCAGCAGCTTCCCGGAGACCTACGAGCAGTACTTC
NA TRBJ1-3 TRBV28 NA CASFSSGNTIYF TGTGCCAGCTTTAGCTCTGGAAACACCATATATTTT
few TRBJ2-7 TRBV2 NA CASNRPGLSYEQYF TGTGCCAGCAATCGGCCGGGACTGTCCTACGAGCAGTACTTC
few TRBJ1-3 TRBV6-6 NA CASSYVYSSSGNTIYF TGTGCCAGCAGTTACGTGTACAGCTCCTCTGGAAACACCATATATTTT
NA TRBJ1-3 TRBV6-1 NA CASSEIVFSGNTIYF TGTGCCAGCAGTGAAATAGTCTTCTCTGGAAACACCATATATTTT
once TRBJ1-2 TRBV5-1 TRBD1 CASSLAWTDRGEVGYTF TGCGCCAGCAGCTTGGCCTGGACGGACAGGGGTGAGGTTGGCTACACCTTC
once TRBJ2-6 TRBV6-4 NA CASGDRHNPGSGANVLAF TGTGCCAGCGGCGACAGGCATAACCCTGGCTCTGGGGCCAACGTCCTGGCTTTC
NA TRBJ2-2 TRBV5-1 TRBD1 CASSSQGVSGTGELFF TGCGCCAGCAGCTCACAGGGGGTGAGTGGAACCGGGGAGCTGTTTTTT
NA TRBJ1-2 TRBV27 NA CASSRGGIGYTF TGTGCCAGCAGTCGAGGGGGTATCGGCTACACCTTC
NA TRBJ2-7 TRBV6-5 NA CASSYSRYEQYF TGTGCCAGCAGTTACAGCCGCTACGAGCAGTACTTC
NA TRBJ2-3 TRBV30 TRBD2 CAWSDRPSNGRRNTQYF TGTGCCTGGAGTGATAGGCCGTCTAACGGGAGGCGGAATACGCAGTATTTT
NA TRBJ2-7 TRBV10-3 NA CAISDVSYEQYF TGTGCCATCAGTGATGTTTCCTACGAGCAGTACTTC
NA TRBJ1-4 TRBV2 NA CASTGRRTTNEKLFF TGTGCCAGCACTGGAAGGCGAACAACTAATGAAAAACTGTTTTTT
NA TRBJ2-7 TRBV30 NA CAWSRQDSLGHF TGTGCCTGGAGTCGGCAGGATAGCCTTGGACACTTC
few TRBJ2-7 TRBV4-2 TRBD2 CASSQDRVAGGPYEQYF TGTGCCAGCAGCCAAGATCGGGTAGCGGGAGGGCCCTACGAGCAGTACTTC
NA TRBJ2-1 TRBV11-2 NA CASSLDQLGTRGPIEQFF TGTGCCAGCAGCTTAGATCAGCTTGGGACTAGGGGGCCCATTGAGCAGTTCTTC
NA TRBJ1-3 TRBV14 NA CASSQGVGPGRYAIYF TGTGCCAGCAGCCAAGGAGTCGGGCCAGGCCGGTACGCCATATATTTT
NA TRBJ2-5 TRBV30 TRBD2 CAWSQTSGMETQYF TGTGCCTGGAGTCAGACTAGCGGGATGGAGACCCAGTACTTC
few TRBJ2-7 TRBV19 TRBD1 CASNRGPTYEQYF TGTGCCAGTAACAGGGGGCCCACTTACGAGCAGTACTTC
NA TRBJ1-2 TRBV28 NA CASSLKGIYGYTF TGTGCCAGCAGTTTGAAGGGGATCTATGGCTACACCTTC
NA TRBJ1-2 TRBV10-3 TRBD1 CAISESQGAFGYTF TGTGCCATCAGTGAGTCACAGGGGGCGTTTGGCTACACCTTC
NA TRBJ1-5 TRBV27 TRBD1 CASSLNQGADQPQHF TGTGCCAGCAGTTTGAACCAGGGGGCGGATCAGCCCCAGCATTTT
NA TRBJ2-3 TRBV19 TRBD2 CASSIIHRAGLSDTQYF TGTGCCAGTAGTATAATCCATAGAGCGGGGCTTTCAGATACGCAGTATTTT
NA TRBJ1-5 TRBV28 NA CASRNKVGNQPQHF TGTGCCAGCAGAAATAAAGTGGGGAATCAGCCCCAGCATTTT
NA TRBJ2-5 TRBV11-2 NA CASSLIRGWETQYF TGTGCCAGCAGCTTAATTAGAGGTTGGGAGACCCAGTACTTC
NA TRBJ1-2 TRBV29-1 NA CSVLGVMNYGYTF TGCAGCGTGTTAGGGGTGATGAACTATGGCTACACCTTC
NA TRBJ2-1 TRBV7-9 TRBD1 CASSARDRPYNEQFF TGTGCCAGCAGCGCCCGGGACAGGCCTTACAATGAGCAGTTCTTC
NA TRBJ1-1 TRBV7-9 NA CASSLEFGGTEAFF TGTGCCAGCAGCTTAGAGTTCGGGGGCACTGAAGCTTTCTTT
NA TRBJ2-1 TRBV30 NA CAWIPGANEQFF TGTGCCTGGATCCCGGGGGCAAATGAGCAGTTCTTC
many TRBJ2-5 TRBV19 NA CASSGLEETQYF TGTGCCAGTAGTGGTCTGGAAGAGACCCAGTACTTC
NA TRBJ2-3 TRBV9 TRBD1 CASSGRDRLTDTQYF TGTGCCAGCAGCGGCCGGGACAGGCTCACAGATACGCAGTATTTT
NA TRBJ2-1 TRBV27 NA CASRASSSYNEQFF TGTGCCAGCAGGGCCTCGAGCTCCTACAATGAGCAGTTCTTC
NA TRBJ2-5 TRBV2 NA CALQETQYF TGTGCCCTCCAAGAGACCCAGTACTTC
few TRBJ1-2 TRBV6-5 TRBD1 CASGTGTRGYTF TGTGCCAGCGGGACAGGGACGCGTGGCTACACCTTC